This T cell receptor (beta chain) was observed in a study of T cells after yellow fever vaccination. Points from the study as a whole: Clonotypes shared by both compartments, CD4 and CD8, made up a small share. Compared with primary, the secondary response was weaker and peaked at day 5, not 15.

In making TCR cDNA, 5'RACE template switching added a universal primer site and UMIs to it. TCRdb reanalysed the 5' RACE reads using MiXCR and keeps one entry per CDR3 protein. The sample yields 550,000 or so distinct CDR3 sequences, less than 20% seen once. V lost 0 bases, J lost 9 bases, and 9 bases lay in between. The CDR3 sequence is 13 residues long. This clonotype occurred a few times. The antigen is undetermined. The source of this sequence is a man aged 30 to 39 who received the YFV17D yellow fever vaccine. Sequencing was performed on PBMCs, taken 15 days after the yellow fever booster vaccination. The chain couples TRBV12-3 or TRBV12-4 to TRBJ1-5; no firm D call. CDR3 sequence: CASSLAAPRPQHF. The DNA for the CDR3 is TGTGCCAGCAGTTTAGCGGCCCCAAGGCCCCAGCATTTT.